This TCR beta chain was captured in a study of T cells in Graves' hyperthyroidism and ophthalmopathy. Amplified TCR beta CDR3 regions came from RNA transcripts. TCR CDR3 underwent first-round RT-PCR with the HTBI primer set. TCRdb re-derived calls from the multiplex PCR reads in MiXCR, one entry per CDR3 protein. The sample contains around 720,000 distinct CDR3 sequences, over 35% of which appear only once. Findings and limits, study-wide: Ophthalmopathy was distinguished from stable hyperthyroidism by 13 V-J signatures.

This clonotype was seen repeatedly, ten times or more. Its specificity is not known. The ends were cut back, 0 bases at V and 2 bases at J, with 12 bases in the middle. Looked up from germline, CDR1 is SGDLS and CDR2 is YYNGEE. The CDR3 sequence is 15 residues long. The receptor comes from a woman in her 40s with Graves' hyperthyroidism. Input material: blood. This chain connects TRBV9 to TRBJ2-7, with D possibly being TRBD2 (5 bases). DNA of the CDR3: TGTGCCAGCAGCGTAGCCCCAGAGGGAGCCTACGAGCAGTACTTC. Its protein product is CASSVAPEGAYEQYF.